A single sample gave rise to the 21 T cell receptor beta chains below, sequenced in a study of blood T cell repertoires in COVID-19. Repertoires were generated with immunoSEQ multiplex PCR, while TCRdb's copy carries only in-frame clones and drops some. The sample has more than 200,000 clones; approximately 78% are singletons. Input material: peripheral blood. These receptors were obtained from a woman over 75 with COVID-19, enrolled during active disease.

V gene TRBV24-1 combines with J gene TRBJ2-1; 14 positions match TRBD2. The CDR3 runs 19 residues. Germline V gives CDR1 KGHDR, CDR2 SFDVKD. The V gene end was trimmed by 7 bases and the J gene end by 7 bases; junction bases not matched to a gene: 17. The CDR3: CATSDAIPTSGRDINEQFF. The CDR3 DNA follows: TGTGCCACCAGCGACGCGATACCGACTAGCGGGAGGGATATAAATGAGCAGTTCTTC.

The chain couples TRBV30 to TRBJ1-1; 7 nucleotides align to TRBD1. The CDR3 has 14 residues. Germline V gene lookup returns CDR1 GTSNPN and CDR2 SVGIG (reference sequence). Trimming removed 0 bases from V and 11 bases from J; junction bases left unmatched: 12. This CDR3 is CAWSVQGTRTPAFF. The CDR3 region has the DNA TGTGCCTGGAGTGTACAGGGGACTCGAACCCCTGCTTTCTTT.

This chain connects TRBV30 to TRBJ1-2; maybe TRBD1 (5 bases). Germline loops: CDR1 GTSNPN, CDR2 SVGIG (reference sequence). V was shortened by 4 bases and J by 6 bases, with 12 bases between the two germline ends. The CDR3 is 12 residues long. The CDR3 spells CAWIQGGDGYTF. The CDR3 coding sequence is TGTGCCTGGATCCAGGGAGGGGATGGCTACACCTTC.

The chain uses TRBV6-5 and TRBJ1-2; D is ambiguous. CDR1 is MNHEY and CDR2 is SVGAGI in the germline V gene. The CDR3 sequence is 15 residues long. V was cut by 0 bases and J by 0 bases, with 8 bases left in between. Here the CDR3 reads CASSYSANTNYGYTF. The DNA for the CDR3 is TGTGCCAGCAGTTACTCGGCAAATACTAACTATGGCTACACCTTC.

Here the CDR3 DNA reads TGTGCCAGCACCGACCCCGGGACAGGGGGCGGAAAACTGTTTTTT. It specifies CASTDPGTGGGKLFF. The rearrangement links TRBV3-1 (or the pseudogene TRBV3-2) to TRBJ1-4, with 12 bases identical to TRBD1. The germline V gene has CDR1 LGHDT and CDR2 YNNKEL (reference sequence). This CDR3 has 15 residues. V lost 7 bases, J lost 10 bases, and 10 bases stayed unmatched.

This clone was recorded once. V gene TRBV5-6 combines with J gene TRBJ1-2; 9 nucleotides align to TRBD1. Trimming took 4 bases from V and 5 from J; bases not matched to a gene: 9. Germline lookup yields CDR1 SGHDT and CDR2 YYEEEE. The CDR3 covers 15 residues. The CDR3 sequence is CASSPGQGSWYGYTF. Written as DNA, the CDR3 is TGTGCCAGCAGCCCCGGACAGGGGAGTTGGTATGGCTACACCTTC.

This chain connects TRBV28 to TRBJ2-7; TRBD2 matches 7 bases. The J segment lost 7 bases and the V segment lost 1 base, leaving 1 base of the junction unmatched. This CDR3 comprises 12 residues. Germline V lookup: CDR1 MDHEN, CDR2 SYDVKM. The CDR3 loop reads CASSLSAGEQYF. The DNA of the CDR3 is TGTGCCAGCAGTTTATCAGCGGGAGAGCAGTACTTC.

This chain connects TRBV30 to TRBJ1-1, with D possibly being TRBD1 (6 bases). V dropped 5 bases and J dropped 4 bases, with 17 bases sitting between them. Germline lookup yields CDR1 GTSNPN and CDR2 SVGIG (reference sequence). This CDR3 is built from 14 residues. The CDR3: CAWAGAGVATEAFF. The DNA for the CDR3 is TGTGCCTGGGCGGGCGCAGGGGTCGCCACTGAAGCTTTCTTT.

The chain uses TRBV11-2 and TRBJ1-2; 11 nucleotides align to TRBD1. The CDR3 consists of 14 residues. The V and J ends lost 5 bases and 7 bases, in that order; junction bases with no gene match: 6. Germline V CDR1 and CDR2: SGHAT, FQNNGV. This CDR3 is CASSGDRGSLGYTF. The CDR3 region has the DNA TGTGCCAGCAGCGGGGACAGGGGGTCCCTTGGCTACACCTTC.

The chain couples TRBV5-1 to TRBJ2-1; no reliable D call. Germline V lookup: CDR1 SGHRS, CDR2 YFSETQ. V lost 2 bases to trimming and J lost 5 bases, with 11 bases between them. This CDR3 spans 14 amino acids. CDR3: CASSFRGTDNEQFF. The CDR3 DNA follows: TGCGCCAGCAGCTTTCGCGGAACCGACAATGAGCAGTTCTTC.

This rearrangement joins TRBV3-1 (or the pseudogene TRBV3-2) to TRBJ1-1; 9 bases are shared with TRBD1. The CDR3 has 15 amino acids. From germline, CDR1 is LGHDT and CDR2 YNNKEL (reference sequence). Unmatched junction bases numbered 9, after V lost 6 bases and J lost 4 bases. The CDR3: CASRPRDREGTEAFF. The CDR3 nucleotides read TGTGCCAGCAGACCCCGGGACAGGGAAGGCACTGAAGCTTTCTTT.

The chain links TRBV18 to TRBJ1-2, with D uncertain. The length of the CDR3 is 14 residues. Germline CDR1 KGHSH, CDR2 LQKENI. The V gene lost 3 bases and the J gene lost 4 bases, with 12 bases spanning the gap. CDR3 nucleotide sequence: TGTGCCAGCTCACCGTCGAGGGAAGTCTATGGCTACACCTTC. It specifies CASSPSREVYGYTF.

The chain recombines TRBV7-2 with TRBJ2-7; D is perhaps TRBD2 (6 bases). This CDR3 spans 14 amino acids. Germline CDR1 reads SGHTA; CDR2 reads FQGNSA. V was pared by 1 base and J by 3 bases, with 10 bases between. CDR3 nucleotides: TGTGCCAGCAGCTTAGAGGGTAGCGGCTACGAGCAGTACTTC. Amino acids: CASSLEGSGYEQYF.

This clone has a handful of counts. The chain couples TRBV11-2 to TRBJ1-1, with D possibly TRBD1 on 6 matching bases. The CDR3 extends over 12 amino acids. Per the germline V gene, CDR1 is SGHAT and CDR2 is FQNNGV. The V end was cut by 2 bases, the J end by 11 bases, with 12 bases between. The CDR3 loop is CASSLFEGVAFF. The CDR3 DNA reads as TGTGCCAGCAGCTTATTCGAGGGGGTGGCTTTCTTT.

The chain joins TRBV11-2 to TRBJ2-7; 7 bases line up with TRBD1. CDR1 is SGHAT, CDR2 FQNNGV, per germline. Losses at the gene ends were 5 bases for V and 2 bases for J; bases not matched to a gene: 9. There are 15 residues in the CDR3. CDR3: CASSPTPDRPYEQYF. The CDR3 DNA is TGTGCCAGCAGCCCGACCCCGGACAGGCCCTACGAGCAGTACTTC. Together with reference TRBV11-2 and TRBJ2-7, the CDR3 gives the full variable domain: EAGVAQSPRYKIIEKRQSVAFWCNPISGHATLYWYQQILGQGPKLLIQFQNNGVVDDSQLPKDRFSAERLKGVDSTLKIQPAKLEDSAVYLCASSPTPDRPYEQYFGPGTRLTVT.

The chain employs TRBV29-1 and TRBJ1-1; maybe TRBD1 (6 bases). Germline V gene sequence: CDR1 SQVTM, CDR2 ANQGSEA. Trimming removed 7 bases at V and 1 base at J, with 19 bases between. The CDR3 totals 15 residues. The CDR3, as DNA: TGCAGCGCTGATCCCGGACAGCGGAAGAACACTGAAGCTTTCTTT. Amino acids: CSADPGQRKNTEAFF.

This CDR3 reads CASSTDRVYGYTF. CDR3 sequence (DNA): TGTGCCAGCAGCACCGACAGGGTCTATGGCTACACCTTC. The chain employs TRBV5-4 and TRBJ1-2, with TRBD1 matching over 7 bases. This CDR3 comprises 13 residues. Germline trimming cut 4 bases from V and 4 bases from J; bases unmatched to any gene: 4. Germline assignment: CDR1 SGHNT and CDR2 YYREEE (reference sequence). Together with reference TRBV5-4 and TRBJ1-2, the CDR3 gives the full variable domain: ETGVTQSPTHLIKTRGQQVTLRCSSQSGHNTVSWYQQALGQGPQFIFQYYREEENGRGNFPPRFSGLQFPNYSSELNVNALELDDSALYLCASSTDRVYGYTFGSGTRLTVV.

The CDR3 DNA reads TGTGCCAGCAGCCGGACAGGGTTAGGTGGAACAGATACGCAGTATTTT. Encoded protein: CASSRTGLGGTDTQYF. V and J are TRBV14 and TRBJ2-3; 8 bases fit TRBD1. There are 16 residues in the CDR3. CDR1 and CDR2 (germline): SGHDN, FVKESK. Unmatched junction bases numbered 9, after V lost 4 bases and J lost 3 bases.

This chain links TRBV6-2 or TRBV6-3 with TRBJ2-3; 14 bases agree with TRBD2. The ends lost 2 bases at V and 0 bases at J; junction bases unmatched: 10. In germline, CDR1 is MNHEY, CDR2 SVGEGT. This CDR3 comprises 20 residues. CDR3 DNA: TGTGCCAGCAGTTACACCGCGACTAGCGGGGGGGCAATGAGCACAGATACGCAGTATTTT. Protein sequence: CASSYTATSGGAMSTDTQYF.

The rearrangement uses TRBV6-5 and TRBJ2-7, with TRBD2 matching 12 bases. V dropped 7 bases and J dropped 4; count of bases not matched to a gene: 2. The CDR3 has 13 residues. Germline CDR1 reads MNHEY; CDR2 reads SVGAGI. CDR3 sequence (DNA): TGTGCCAGCACCCTAGCGGGAGGGTACGAGCAGTACTTC. Translating it yields CASTLAGGYEQYF.

This clone was counted a single time. This chain connects TRBV7-9 to TRBJ2-1; the match to TRBD2 covers 12 bases. Germline V CDR1 and CDR2: SEHNR, FQNEAQ (reference sequence). The CDR3 covers 16 residues. Losses at the gene ends were 5 bases for V and 9 bases for J; bases not matched to a gene: 11. The CDR3 DNA is TGTGCCAGCAGCCTTGCCGGGACTAGCGGGTCGGGTGAGCAGTTCTTC. The encoded protein is CASSLAGTSGSGEQFF.